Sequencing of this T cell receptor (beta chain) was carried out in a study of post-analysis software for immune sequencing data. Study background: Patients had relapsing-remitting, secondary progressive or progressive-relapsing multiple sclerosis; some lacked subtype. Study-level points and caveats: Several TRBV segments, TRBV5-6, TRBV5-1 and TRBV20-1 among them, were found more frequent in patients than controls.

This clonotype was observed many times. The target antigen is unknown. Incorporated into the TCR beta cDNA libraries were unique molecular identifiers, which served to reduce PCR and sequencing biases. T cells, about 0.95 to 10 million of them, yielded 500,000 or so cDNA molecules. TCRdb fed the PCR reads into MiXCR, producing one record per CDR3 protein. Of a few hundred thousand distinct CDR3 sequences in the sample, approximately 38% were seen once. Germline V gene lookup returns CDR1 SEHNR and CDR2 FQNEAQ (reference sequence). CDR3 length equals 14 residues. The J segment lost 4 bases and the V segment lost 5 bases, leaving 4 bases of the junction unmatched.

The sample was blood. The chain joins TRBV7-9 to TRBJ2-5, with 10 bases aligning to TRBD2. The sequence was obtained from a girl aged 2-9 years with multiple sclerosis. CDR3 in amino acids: CASSKRTSGETQYF. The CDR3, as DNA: TGTGCCAGCAGCAAGAGGACTAGCGGAGAGACCCAGTACTTC.